Below, one T cell receptor beta chain is given with its context. Its antigen is not identified. There are 13 residues in the CDR3. CDR1 and CDR2 from the germline V gene are DFQATT and SNEGSKA (reference sequence). The J segment lost 3 bases and the V segment lost 2 bases, leaving 3 bases of the junction unmatched. Template-switch 5'RACE cDNA synthesis added a 10-nucleotide unique molecular identifier. Using its own MiXCR run on the 5' RACE reads, TCRdb lists one record per CDR3 protein. Of approximately 50,000 distinct CDR3 sequences listed, 3% to 4.5% were seen once; the top ten hold over 5%. These data come from a study of neurological immune-mediated disorders. Study-wide points: The multiple sclerosis repertoire cluster had no association with any clinical or MRI feature. The level of TCR clonal expansion was highest in patients with HTLV-1-associated myelopathy and lowest in multiple sclerosis, where it fell below the level seen in healthy controls. Subjects shared no identical expanded-clone CDR3 amino acid sequences, suggesting private TCR-beta repertoires in all groups.

The chain links TRBV20-1 to TRBJ2-7; 8 bases match TRBD1. The sample consisted of PBMCs. This TCR was sampled from a man in his 60s with multiple sclerosis. This CDR3 is CSARTGTGYEQYF. The CDR3 region has the DNA TGCAGTGCTAGAACCGGGACAGGCTACGAGCAGTACTTC.